This T cell receptor beta chain was recovered during a study of cytomegalovirus exposure and HLA in healthy donors. CDR1 and CDR2 (germline): SGHTA, FQGTGA. The CDR3 spans 12 residues. V lost 4 bases, J lost 6 bases, and 1 base stayed unmatched. Use of 60 Vbeta and 13 Jbeta primers characterized the PCR. Clones were sequenced by immunoSEQ multiplex PCR, and TCRdb holds only the in-frame ones, with some missing. The sample consists of about 130,000 clones, around 81% of them appearing once. Sequenced: PBMCs. V is TRBV7-3 and J is TRBJ2-3; 7 positions agree with TRBD1. The sequence came from a man aged 18 to 35 in good health and CMV-seronegative. CDR3 DNA: TGTGCCAGCAGCTCGACAGGGGATACGCAGTATTTT. Its translation is CASSSTGDTQYF.